This T cell receptor beta chain appears in the sequencing data of a study of blood T cell repertoires in COVID-19. Whole-study context: COVID-19 samples collected from the United States, Italy and Spain covered acute and convalescent phases.

In the original processing: Reference gene primers were amplified, and this amplification served to estimate nucleated cell counts. The method was immunoSEQ multiplex PCR; TCRdb's version includes in-frame clones alone and lacks a portion of them. That table gives V, J and clone size, and the DNA gave D and trimming. This repertoire shows fewer than 450,000 clones, around nine tenths found once; its top ten account for about 7.3%. This CDR3 has 15 residues. Unmatched junction bases numbered 7, after V lost 3 bases and J lost 5 bases. Germline V gene lookup returns CDR1 LNHDA and CDR2 SQIVND (reference sequence).

This TCR derives from a woman aged 70-85 years with COVID-19, enrolled during active disease. The material sequenced was peripheral blood. This rearrangement joins TRBV19 to TRBJ2-3, with 8 bases that match TRBD1. This CDR3 reads CASSIGQGGVDTQYF. CDR3 nucleotides: TGTGCCAGTAGTATCGGACAGGGTGGTGTAGATACGCAGTATTTT.